Listed below are T cell receptor beta chains from one sample, sequenced in a study of monozygotic twins with inflammatory bowel disease. TCRdb re-called the 5' RACE reads; every CDR3 protein appears as one record, without DNA. This sample's table reports roughly 150,000 distinct CDR3 sequences. Sequences were obtained from blood. These receptor sequences come from a human donor with ulcerative colitis or Crohn's disease, or a healthy co-twin of an affected twin (not recorded which). The CDR3 runs from the conserved cysteine through the conserved F or W.

V gene	J gene	CDR3 protein
TRBV28	TRBJ1-2	CAISSSGTLYGYTF
TRBV7-8	TRBJ1-3	CASSLGVRSSGNTIYF
TRBV11-2	TRBJ2-2	CASSLADTSVTGELFF
TRBV19	TRBJ2-1	CASSPRGLPPRNEQFF
TRBV19	TRBJ1-5	CASSNTGTGVRNQPQHF
TRBV5-6	TRBJ2-2	CASSPSGSGGTGELFF
TRBV6-1	TRBJ2-5	CASSGGQGRSETQYF
TRBV20-1	TRBJ1-4	CSADGHLSLEKLFF
TRBV12-5	TRBJ2-1	CASATSGLNEQFF
TRBV4-3	TRBJ2-3	CASSRNRADTQYF
TRBV7-8	TRBJ1-6	CASSVRQGDSPLHF
TRBV5-1	TRBJ1-4	CASSPEADDNEKLFF
TRBV7-2	TRBJ2-2	CASSPWSGRGTGELFF
TRBV10-3	TRBJ1-6	CAISEGDRSSPLHF
TRBV28	TRBJ1-1	CASSPTYTEAFF
TRBV14	TRBJ2-7	CASSQGTGQRDYEQYF
TRBV5-1	TRBJ1-1	CASSQKGQDTEAFF
TRBV6-2/TRBV6-3	TRBJ1-5	CASKRDSNQPQHF
TRBV5-1	TRBJ2-3	CASSFDRGSTDTQYF
TRBV9	TRBJ2-1	CASTPRVASGRGSGYNEQFF
TRBV10-3	TRBJ2-5	CAITPGDQETQYF
TRBV20-1	TRBJ2-7	CSARSASGSNEQYF